The entry below describes one T cell receptor beta chain. The source of the sample is a study of shared clonotypes between healthy human individuals. V lost 0 bases to trimming and J lost 8 bases, with 13 bases between them. Germline CDR1 is LNHNV and CDR2 is YYDKDF (reference sequence). CDR3 length: 14 residues. Method: immunoSEQ multiplex PCR; TCRdb's copy keeps in-frame clones and lacks some. The table has more than 900,000 clones, approximately 78% seen once. The sample was memory CD4+ T cells from PBMCs. The subset: CD45RA-negative fraction. This chain uses TRBV15 with TRBJ1-2, with D possibly TRBD1 on 6 matching bases. The sequence derives from a man between 18 and 29 years old in good health. Some clones in this sample may be carry-over from other donors' samples. The CDR3 DNA reads as TGTGCCACCAGCAGAGATTACAGGGATGGGGGCTACACCTTC. This sequence encodes CATSRDYRDGGYTF.